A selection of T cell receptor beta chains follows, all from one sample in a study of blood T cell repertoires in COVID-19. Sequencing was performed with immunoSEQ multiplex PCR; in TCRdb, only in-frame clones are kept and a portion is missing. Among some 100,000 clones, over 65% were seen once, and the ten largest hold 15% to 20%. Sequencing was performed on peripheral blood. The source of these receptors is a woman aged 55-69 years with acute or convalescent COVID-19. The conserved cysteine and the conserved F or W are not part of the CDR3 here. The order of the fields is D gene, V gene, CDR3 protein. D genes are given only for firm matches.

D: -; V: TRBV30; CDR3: AWSRAGRVSGYT
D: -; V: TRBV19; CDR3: ASKPRNSLRNTIY
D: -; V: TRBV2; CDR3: ASSDPLGGQPTEAF
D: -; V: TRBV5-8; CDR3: ASTRGSTDTQY
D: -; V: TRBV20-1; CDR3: SAPLSNEQF
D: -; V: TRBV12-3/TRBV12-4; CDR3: ASTGNTEAF
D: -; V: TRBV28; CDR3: ASDGTPGGRCT
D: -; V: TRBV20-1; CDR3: SASDPARQAGEAF
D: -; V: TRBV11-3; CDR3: ASSSHRGETQY
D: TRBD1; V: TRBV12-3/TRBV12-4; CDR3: ASSLGQYYEQY
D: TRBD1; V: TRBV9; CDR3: ASSVGQGNEKLF
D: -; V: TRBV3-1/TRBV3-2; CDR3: ASSQPLMASGNTIY
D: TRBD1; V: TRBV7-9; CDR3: ASSSSGTGGQETQY
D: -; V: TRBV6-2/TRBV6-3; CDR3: ASSYRTNSNQPQH
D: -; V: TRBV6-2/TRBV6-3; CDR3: ASSYNSPTEAF
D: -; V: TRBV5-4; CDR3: ASSLGRGNQPQH
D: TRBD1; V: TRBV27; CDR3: ASSRTGQTSYEQY
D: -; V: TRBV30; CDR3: AWGGRSLAYGYT
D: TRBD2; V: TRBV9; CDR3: ASSVAAGDYNEQF
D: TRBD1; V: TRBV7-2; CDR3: ASSLGQVLEAF
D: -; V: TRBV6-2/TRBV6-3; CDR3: ASSFGRAHTEAF
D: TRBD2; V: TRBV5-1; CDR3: ASSTLLAGGPYNEQF
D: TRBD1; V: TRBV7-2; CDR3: ASSLVAGGLSGNTIY
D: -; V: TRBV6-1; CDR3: ASSERALSGNTIY
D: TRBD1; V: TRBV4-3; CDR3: ASSQGQGKRQY
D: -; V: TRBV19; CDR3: ASSTRQWNQPQH
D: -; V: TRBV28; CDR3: ASSLYRMNTEAF
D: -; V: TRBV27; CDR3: ASSLDSVPPNEQF
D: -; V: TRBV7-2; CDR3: ASRAAGRQNNEQF
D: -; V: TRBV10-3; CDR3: AISAAQRQPQH
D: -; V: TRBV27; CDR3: ASSPLGATNEKLF
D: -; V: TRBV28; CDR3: ASGGWNTGELF
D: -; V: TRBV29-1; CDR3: SVVTDSYEQY
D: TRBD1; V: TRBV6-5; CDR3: ASSLGQGGTGELF
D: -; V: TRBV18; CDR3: ASSENQGNWGFGAF
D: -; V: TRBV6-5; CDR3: ASSSGTGVNEQF
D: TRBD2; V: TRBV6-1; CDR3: ASSEERGWETQY
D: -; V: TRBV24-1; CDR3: ATSDFTPGSINEQF
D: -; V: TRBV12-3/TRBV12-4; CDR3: ASSSLGQPQH
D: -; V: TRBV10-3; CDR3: ATTPTPTGYEQY
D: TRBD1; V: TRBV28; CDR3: ASSFARTGFYGYT
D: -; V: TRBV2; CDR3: ASSELGGTQY
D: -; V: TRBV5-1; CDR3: ASSFSGLSGNTIY
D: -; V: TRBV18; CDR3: ASSPDMALNTGELF
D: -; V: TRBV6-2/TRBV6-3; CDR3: ASSRQAYEQY
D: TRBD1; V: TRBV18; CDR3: ASSPRGLQETQY
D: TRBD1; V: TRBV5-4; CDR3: ASSRTGGGEKLF
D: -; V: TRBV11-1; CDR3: ASGSGHKEKLF
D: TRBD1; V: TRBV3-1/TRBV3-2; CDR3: ASSQETGRGGYT
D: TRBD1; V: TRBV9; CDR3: ASSPNPGTVGGYT